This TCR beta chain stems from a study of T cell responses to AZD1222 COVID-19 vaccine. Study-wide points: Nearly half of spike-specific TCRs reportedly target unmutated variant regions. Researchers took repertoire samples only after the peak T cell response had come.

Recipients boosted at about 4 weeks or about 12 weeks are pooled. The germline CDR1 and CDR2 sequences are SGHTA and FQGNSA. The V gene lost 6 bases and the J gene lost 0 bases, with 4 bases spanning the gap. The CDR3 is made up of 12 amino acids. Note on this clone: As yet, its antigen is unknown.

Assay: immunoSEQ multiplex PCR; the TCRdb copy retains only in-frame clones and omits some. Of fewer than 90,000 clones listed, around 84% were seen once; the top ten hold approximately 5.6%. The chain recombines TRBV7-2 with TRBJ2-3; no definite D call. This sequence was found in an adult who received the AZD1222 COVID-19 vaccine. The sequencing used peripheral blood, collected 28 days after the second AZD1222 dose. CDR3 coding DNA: TGTGCCAGCAGACGGAGCACAGATACGCAGTATTTT. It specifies CASRRSTDTQYF.